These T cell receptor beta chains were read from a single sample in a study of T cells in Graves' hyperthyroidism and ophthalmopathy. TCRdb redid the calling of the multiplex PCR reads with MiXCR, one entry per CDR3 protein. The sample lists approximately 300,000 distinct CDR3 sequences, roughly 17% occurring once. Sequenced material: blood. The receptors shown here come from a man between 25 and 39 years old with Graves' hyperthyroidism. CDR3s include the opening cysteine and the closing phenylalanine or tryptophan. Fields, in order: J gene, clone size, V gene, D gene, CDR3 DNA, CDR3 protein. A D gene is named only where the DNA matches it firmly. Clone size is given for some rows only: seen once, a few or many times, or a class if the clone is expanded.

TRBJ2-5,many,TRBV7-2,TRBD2,TGTGCCAGCAGCTCCGGGACTAGCGCCATCCAAGAGACCCAGTACTTC,CASSSGTSAIQETQYF
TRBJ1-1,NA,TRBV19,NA,TGTGCCAGTAAGAAAGAGCCTTTGAACACTGAAGCTTTCTTT,CASKKEPLNTEAFF
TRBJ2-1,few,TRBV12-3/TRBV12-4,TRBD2,TGTGCCAGCAGTTTAAGCGGGAGGGTATATGATGAGCAGTTCTTC,CASSLSGRVYDEQFF
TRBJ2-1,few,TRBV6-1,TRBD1,TGTGCCAGCAGTTCTGCGGACAGGGGCAATGAGCAGTTCTTC,CASSSADRGNEQFF
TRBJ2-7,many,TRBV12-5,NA,TGTGCTAGTGGTAGGGCTATTACCTACGAGCAGTACTTC,CASGRAITYEQYF
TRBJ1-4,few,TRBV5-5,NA,TGTGCCAGCAGCCCAACGCGGGGGGGCCAGCGAGATGAAAAACTGTTTTTT,CASSPTRGGQRDEKLFF
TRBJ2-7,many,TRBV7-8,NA,TGTGCCAGCAGCTCCTCGGCGGGCTACGAGCAGTACTTC,CASSSSAGYEQYF
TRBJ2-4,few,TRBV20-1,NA,TGCAGTGCTAGAGATTTTCCCCTAGCGTTACGTGAACGGAAAAACATTCAGTACTTC,CSARDFPLALRERKNIQYF
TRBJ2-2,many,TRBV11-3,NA,TGTGCCAGCAGCTTGGGAGTGAACACCGGGGAGCTGTTTTTT,CASSLGVNTGELFF
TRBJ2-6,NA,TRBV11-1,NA,TGTGCCAGCAGCCCCGCAGGTTCCCTCTCTGGGGCCAACGTCCTGACTTTC,CASSPAGSLSGANVLTF
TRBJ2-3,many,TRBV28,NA,TGTGCCAGCTGCTCGAGAGATACGCAGTATTTT,CASCSRDTQYF
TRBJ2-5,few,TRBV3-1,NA,TGTGCCAGCAGCCCCCAAAGGACGACCCAGTACTTC,CASSPQRTTQYF
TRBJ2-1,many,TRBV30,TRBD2,TGTGCCTGGAGCGGAGAAAGGACTAGCGGGATTGGCAATGAGCAGTTCTTC,CAWSGERTSGIGNEQFF
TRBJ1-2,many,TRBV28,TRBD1,TGTGCCAGCAGCCGGAAGTGGGACAGCACTGGCTACACCTTC,CASSRKWDSTGYTF
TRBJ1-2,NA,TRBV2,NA,TGTGCCAGCAGTTACCTACCCAGGGACGGTAATGGCTACACCTTC,CASSYLPRDGNGYTF
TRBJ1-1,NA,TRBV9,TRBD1,TGTGCCAGCAGCGTAACAGGGGGAATGAACACTGAAGCTTTCTTT,CASSVTGGMNTEAFF
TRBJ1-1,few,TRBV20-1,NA,TGCAGTGCTAGTTTGGCAGAGAACACTGAAGCTTTCTTT,CSASLAENTEAFF
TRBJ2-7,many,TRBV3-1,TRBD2,TGTGCCAGCAGCCAAGGACCGGGACTAGTCTACGAGCAGTACTTC,CASSQGPGLVYEQYF
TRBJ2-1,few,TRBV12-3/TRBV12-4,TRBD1,TGTGCCAGCTCCCAAGGGGGACAGGCCTACAATGAGCAGTTCTTC,CASSQGGQAYNEQFF
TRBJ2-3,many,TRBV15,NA,TGTGCCACCAGCGGAACAGGGATTAGCACAGATACGCAGTATTTT,CATSGTGISTDTQYF
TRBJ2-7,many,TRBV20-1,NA,TGCAGTGTGGCAGGTGATTACGAGCAGTACTTC,CSVAGDYEQYF
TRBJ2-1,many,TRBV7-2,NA,TGTGCCAGCAGCTTCGATCGATTTACACGGAATGAGCAGTTCTTC,CASSFDRFTRNEQFF
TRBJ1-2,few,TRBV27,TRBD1,TGTGCCAGCAGTTTGTCGATCAGGGGGGAAGATGGCTACACCTTC,CASSLSIRGEDGYTF
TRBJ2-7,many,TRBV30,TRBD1,TGTGCCTGGAGCCTCGGGACAGGCTCCTACGAGCAGTACTTC,CAWSLGTGSYEQYF
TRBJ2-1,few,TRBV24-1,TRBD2,TGTGCCACCAGTGATATGACCGGGACTAGTTACAATGAGCAGTTCTTC,CATSDMTGTSYNEQFF
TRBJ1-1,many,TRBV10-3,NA,TGTGCCATACGGACAGTGAACACTGAAGCTTTCTTT,CAIRTVNTEAFF
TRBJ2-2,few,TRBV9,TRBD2,TGTGCCAGCAGCGTAGATGCGGGAGGCCTCACCGGGGAGCTGTTTTTT,CASSVDAGGLTGELFF
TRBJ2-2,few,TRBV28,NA,TGTGCCAGCAGTGTTATGGGGGCTTCAGGTACCGGGGAGCTGTTTTTT,CASSVMGASGTGELFF
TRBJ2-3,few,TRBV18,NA,TGTGCCAGCTCCAGAGATACGCAGTATTTT,CASSRDTQYF
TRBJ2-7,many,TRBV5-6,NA,TGTGCCAGCAGCCTTGGACAGCTAGTGGGCTACGAGCAGTACTTC,CASSLGQLVGYEQYF
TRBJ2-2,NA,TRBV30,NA,TGTGCCTGGACGAGGCAGAACACCGGGGAGCTGTTTTTT,CAWTRQNTGELFF
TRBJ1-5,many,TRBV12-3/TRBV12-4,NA,TGTGCCAGCAGATCGACGGTTAGCAATCAGCCCCAGCATTTT,CASRSTVSNQPQHF
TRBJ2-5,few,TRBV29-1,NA,TGCAGCGTTGCGACGGGGACCCAGTACTTC,CSVATGTQYF
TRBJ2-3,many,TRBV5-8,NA,TGTGCCAGCAGCCCGGAGGCAGGCTCAGATACGCAGTATTTT,CASSPEAGSDTQYF